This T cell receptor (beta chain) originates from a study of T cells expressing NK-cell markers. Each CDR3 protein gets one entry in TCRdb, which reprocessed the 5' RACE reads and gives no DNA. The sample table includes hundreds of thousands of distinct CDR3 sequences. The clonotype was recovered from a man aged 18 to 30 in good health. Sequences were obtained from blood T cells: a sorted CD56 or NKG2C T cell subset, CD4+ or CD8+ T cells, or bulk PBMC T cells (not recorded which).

CDR3 sequence reads: CASSTQGANYGYTF. V gene TRBV7-9 combines with J gene TRBJ1-2; TCRdb reports TRBD1, a call that lacks DNA to check it against. Germline values: CDR1 SEHNR, CDR2 FQNEAQ (reference sequence). The CDR3 sequence is 14 residues long.